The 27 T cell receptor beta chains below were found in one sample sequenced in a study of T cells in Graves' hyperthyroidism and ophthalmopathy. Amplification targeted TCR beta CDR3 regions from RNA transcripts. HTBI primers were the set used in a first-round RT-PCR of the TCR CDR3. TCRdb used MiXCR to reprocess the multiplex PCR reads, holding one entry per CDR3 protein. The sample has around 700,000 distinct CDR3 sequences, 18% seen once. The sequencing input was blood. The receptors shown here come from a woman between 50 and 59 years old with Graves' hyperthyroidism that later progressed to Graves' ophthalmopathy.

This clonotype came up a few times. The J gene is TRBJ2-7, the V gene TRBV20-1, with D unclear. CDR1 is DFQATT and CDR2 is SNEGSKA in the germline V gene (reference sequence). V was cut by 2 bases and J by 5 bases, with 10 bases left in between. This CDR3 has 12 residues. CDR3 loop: CSARRRVHEQYF. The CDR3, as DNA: TGCAGTGCTAGAAGAAGGGTCCACGAGCAGTACTTC.

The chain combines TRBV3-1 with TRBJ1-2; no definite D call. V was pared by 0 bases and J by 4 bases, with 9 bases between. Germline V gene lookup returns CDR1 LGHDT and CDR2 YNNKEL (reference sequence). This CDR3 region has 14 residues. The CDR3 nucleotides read TGTGCCAGCAGCCAAGATAGTTTCGGCTATGGCTACACCTTC. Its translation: CASSQDSFGYGYTF.

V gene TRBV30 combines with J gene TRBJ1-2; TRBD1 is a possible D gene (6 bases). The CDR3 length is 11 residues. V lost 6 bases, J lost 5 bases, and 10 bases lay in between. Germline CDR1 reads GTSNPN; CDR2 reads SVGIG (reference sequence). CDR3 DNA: TGTGCCTGCCCAGGGGATTATGGCTACACCTTC. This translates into CACPGDYGYTF. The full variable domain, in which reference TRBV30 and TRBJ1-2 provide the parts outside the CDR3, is SQTIHQWPATLVQPVGSPLSLECTVEGTSNPNLYWYRQAAGRGLQLLFYSVGIGQISSEVPQNLSASRPQDRQFILSSKKLLLSDSGFYLCACPGDYGYTFGSGTRLTVV.

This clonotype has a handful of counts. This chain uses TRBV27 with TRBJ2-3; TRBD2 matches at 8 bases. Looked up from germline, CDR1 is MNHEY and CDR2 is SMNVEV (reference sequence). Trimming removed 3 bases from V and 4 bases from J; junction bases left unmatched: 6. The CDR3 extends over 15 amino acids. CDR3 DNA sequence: TGTGCCAGCAGTTTGTACGGGGGGGCCCCAGATACGCAGTATTTT. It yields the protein CASSLYGGAPDTQYF.

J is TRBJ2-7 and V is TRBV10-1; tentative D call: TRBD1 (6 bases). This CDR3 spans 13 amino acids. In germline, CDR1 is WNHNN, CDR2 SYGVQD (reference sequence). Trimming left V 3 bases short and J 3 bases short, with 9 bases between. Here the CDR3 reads CASSDLDSYEQYF. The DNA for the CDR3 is TGCGCCAGCAGTGACCTGGACAGCTACGAGCAGTACTTC.

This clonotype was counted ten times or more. The CDR3 protein is CASSWDTQETQYF. The DNA of the CDR3 is TGTGCCAGCAGTTGGGACACCCAAGAGACCCAGTACTTC. This chain joins TRBV11-2 and TRBJ2-5; possible D gene TRBD1, 6 bases. CDR3 length: 13 amino acids. V lost 6 bases and J 1 base, leaving 9 bases between the germline ends. In germline, CDR1 is SGHAT, CDR2 FQNNGV.

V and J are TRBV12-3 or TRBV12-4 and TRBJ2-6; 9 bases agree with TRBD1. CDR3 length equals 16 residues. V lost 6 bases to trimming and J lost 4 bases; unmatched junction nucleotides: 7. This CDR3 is CASRVTGGTGANVLTF. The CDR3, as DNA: TGTGCCAGCAGGGTGACAGGGGGTACAGGGGCCAACGTCCTGACTTTC.

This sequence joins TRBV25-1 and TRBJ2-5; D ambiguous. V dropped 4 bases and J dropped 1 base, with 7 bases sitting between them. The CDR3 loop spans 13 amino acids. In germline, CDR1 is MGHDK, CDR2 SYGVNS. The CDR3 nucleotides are TGTGCCAGCAGTGGCAGAGTCCAAGAGACCCAGTACTTC. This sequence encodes CASSGRVQETQYF.

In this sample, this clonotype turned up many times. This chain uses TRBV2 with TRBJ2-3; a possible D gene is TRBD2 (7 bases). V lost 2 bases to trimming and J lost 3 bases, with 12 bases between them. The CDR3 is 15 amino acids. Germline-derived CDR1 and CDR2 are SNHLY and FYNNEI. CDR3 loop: CASSERGGGTDTQYF. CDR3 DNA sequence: TGTGCCAGCAGTGAAAGGGGGGGGGGAACAGATACGCAGTATTTT.

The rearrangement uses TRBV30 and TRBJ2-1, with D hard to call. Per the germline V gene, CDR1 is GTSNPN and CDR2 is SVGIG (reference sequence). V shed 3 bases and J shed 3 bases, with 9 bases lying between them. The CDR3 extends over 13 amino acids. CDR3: CAWSGSYYNEQFF. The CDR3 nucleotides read TGTGCCTGGAGCGGAAGCTACTACAATGAGCAGTTCTTC.

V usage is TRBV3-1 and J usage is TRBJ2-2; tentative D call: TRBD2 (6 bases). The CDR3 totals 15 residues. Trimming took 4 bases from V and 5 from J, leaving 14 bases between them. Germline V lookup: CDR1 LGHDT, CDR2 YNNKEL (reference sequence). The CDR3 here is CASSPKAGRTGELFF. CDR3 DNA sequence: TGTGCCAGCAGCCCCAAAGCAGGGAGGACCGGGGAGCTGTTTTTT.

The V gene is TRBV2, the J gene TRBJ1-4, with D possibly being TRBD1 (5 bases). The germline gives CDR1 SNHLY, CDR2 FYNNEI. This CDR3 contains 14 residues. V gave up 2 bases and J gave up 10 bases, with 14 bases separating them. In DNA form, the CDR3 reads TGTGCCAGCAGTGAAACGGGGCCCTCAGGAAAACTGTTTTTT. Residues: CASSETGPSGKLFF.

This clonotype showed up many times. The CDR3 spells CASSYGGDEQFF. The CDR3 bases are TGTGCCAGCAGTTACGGTGGGGATGAGCAGTTCTTC. The chain uses TRBV6-6 and TRBJ2-1; D gene unclear. This CDR3 has 12 residues. V was pared by 2 bases and J by 8 bases, with 7 bases between. Per germline, CDR1 MNHNY and CDR2 SVGAGI (reference sequence).

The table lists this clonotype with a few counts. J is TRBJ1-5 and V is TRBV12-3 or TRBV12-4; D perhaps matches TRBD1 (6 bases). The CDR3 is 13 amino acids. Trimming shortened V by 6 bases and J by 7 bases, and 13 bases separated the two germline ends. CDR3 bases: TGTGCCAGCAGCACAGGGACTCAGCAGCCCCAGCATTTT. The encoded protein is CASSTGTQQPQHF.

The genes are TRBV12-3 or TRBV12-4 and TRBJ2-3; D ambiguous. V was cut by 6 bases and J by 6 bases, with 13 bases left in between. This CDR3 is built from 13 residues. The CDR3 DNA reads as TGTGCCAGCAGGCCTCCGGAAGGGGATACGCAGTATTTT. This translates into CASRPPEGDTQYF.

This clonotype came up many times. The CDR3 sequence is CASSSRRTGRYEQYF. The CDR3 DNA reads TGTGCCAGCAGCTCACGGAGGACAGGGCGCTACGAGCAGTACTTC. The chain links TRBV7-8 to TRBJ2-7; TRBD1 aligns across 8 bases. CDR1 SGHVS and CDR2 FQNEAQ come from the germline V gene. J gave up 3 bases and V 4 bases, and 8 bases lay outside the gene matches. This CDR3 has 15 amino acids. The variable domain in full, completed from reference TRBV7-8 and TRBJ2-7, reads GAGVSQSPRYKVAKRGQDVALRCDPISGHVSLFWYQQALGQGPEFLTYFQNEAQLDKSGLPSDRFFAERPEGSVSTLKIQRTQQEDSAVYLCASSSRRTGRYEQYFGPGTRLTVT.

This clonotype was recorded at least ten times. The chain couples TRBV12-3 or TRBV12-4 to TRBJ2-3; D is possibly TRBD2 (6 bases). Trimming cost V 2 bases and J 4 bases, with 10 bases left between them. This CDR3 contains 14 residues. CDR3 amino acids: CASSLIGTSDTQYF. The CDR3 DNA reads TGTGCCAGCAGTTTAATAGGGACTTCAGATACGCAGTATTTT.

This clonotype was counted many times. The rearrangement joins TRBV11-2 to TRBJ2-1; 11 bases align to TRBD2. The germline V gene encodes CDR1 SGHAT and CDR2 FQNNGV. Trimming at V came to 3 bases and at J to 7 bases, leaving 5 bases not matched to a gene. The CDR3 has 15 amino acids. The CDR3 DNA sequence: TGTGCCAGCAGCTTGTTGGTAGCGGGGGGGAATGAGCAGTTCTTC. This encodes CASSLLVAGGNEQFF.

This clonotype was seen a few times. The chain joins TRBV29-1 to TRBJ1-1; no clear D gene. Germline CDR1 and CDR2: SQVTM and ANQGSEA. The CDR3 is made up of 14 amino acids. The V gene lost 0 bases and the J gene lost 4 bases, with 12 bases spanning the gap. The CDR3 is CSVEDMGRTTEAFF. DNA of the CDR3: TGCAGCGTTGAAGATATGGGAAGGACCACTGAAGCTTTCTTT.

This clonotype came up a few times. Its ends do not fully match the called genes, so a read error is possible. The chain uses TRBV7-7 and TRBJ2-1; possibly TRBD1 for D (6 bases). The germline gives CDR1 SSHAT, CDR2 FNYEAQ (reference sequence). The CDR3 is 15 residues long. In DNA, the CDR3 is TGTGCTAGCAGCCCTAGATCGACAGGATACAATGAGCAGTTCTTC. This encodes CASSPRSTGYNEQFF.

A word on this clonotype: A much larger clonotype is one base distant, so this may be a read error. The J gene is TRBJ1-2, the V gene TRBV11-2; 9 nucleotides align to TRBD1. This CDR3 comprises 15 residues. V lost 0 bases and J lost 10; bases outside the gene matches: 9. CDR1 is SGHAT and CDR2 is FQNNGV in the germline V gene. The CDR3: CASSLDYGTGSPYTF. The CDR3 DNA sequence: TGTGCCAGCAGCTTAGATTACGGGACAGGGAGTCCCTACACCTTC.

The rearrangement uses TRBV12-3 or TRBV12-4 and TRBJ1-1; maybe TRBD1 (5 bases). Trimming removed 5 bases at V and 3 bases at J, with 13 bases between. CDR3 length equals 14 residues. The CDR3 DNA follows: TGTGCCAGCAGTCTAAGGGGACGGGACACTGAAGCTTTCTTT. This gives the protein CASSLRGRDTEAFF.

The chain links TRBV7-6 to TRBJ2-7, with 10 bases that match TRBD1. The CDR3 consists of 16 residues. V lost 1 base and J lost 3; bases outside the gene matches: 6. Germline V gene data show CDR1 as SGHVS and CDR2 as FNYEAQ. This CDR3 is CASSLGSTGGNYEQYF. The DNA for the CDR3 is TGTGCCAGCAGCTTAGGTTCGACAGGGGGCAACTACGAGCAGTACTTC.

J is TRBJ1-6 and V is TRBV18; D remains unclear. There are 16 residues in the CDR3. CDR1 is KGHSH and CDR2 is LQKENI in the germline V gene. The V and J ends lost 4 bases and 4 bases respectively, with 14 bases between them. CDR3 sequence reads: CASSLGTTGYNSPLHF. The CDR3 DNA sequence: TGTGCCAGCTCACTCGGAACTACGGGATATAATTCACCCCTCCACTTT.

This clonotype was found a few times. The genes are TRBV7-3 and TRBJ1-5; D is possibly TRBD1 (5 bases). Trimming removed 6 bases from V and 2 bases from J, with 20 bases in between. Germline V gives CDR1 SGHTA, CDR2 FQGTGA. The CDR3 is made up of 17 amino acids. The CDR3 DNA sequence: TGTGCCAGCAGTTCTCCCTGGAAAGGGGTAGGCAATCAGCCCCAGCATTTT. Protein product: CASSSPWKGVGNQPQHF.

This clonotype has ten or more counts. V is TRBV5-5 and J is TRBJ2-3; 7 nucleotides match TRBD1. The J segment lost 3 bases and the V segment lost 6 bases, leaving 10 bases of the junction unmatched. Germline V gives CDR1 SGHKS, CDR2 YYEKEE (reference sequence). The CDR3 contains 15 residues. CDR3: CASILTGVGTDTQYF. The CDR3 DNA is TGTGCCAGCATCCTTACAGGGGTGGGTACAGATACGCAGTATTTT. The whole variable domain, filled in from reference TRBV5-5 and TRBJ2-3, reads DAGVTQSPTHLIKTRGQQVTLRCSPISGHKSVSWYQQVLGQGPQFIFQYYEKEERGRGNFPDRFSARQFPNYSSELNVNALLLGDSALYLCASILTGVGTDTQYFGPGTRLTVL.

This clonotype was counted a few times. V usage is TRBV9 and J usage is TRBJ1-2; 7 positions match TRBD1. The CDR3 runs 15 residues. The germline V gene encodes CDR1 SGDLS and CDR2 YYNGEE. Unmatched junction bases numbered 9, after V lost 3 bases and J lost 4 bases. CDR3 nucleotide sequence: TGTGCCAGCAGCGCCCAGGGGGGGCTTGGCTATGGCTACACCTTC. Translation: CASSAQGGLGYGYTF.